These 4 T cell receptor beta chains share one sample of origin, sequenced in a study of human T cells and chemical hapten exposure. Sample time point: pre-sensitization, week 0. Treatment indicated: therapeutic diphenylcyclopropenone sensitization with weekly scalp DPC. TCRdb fed the RACE reads into MiXCR, producing one record per CDR3 protein. The table has about 89,000 distinct CDR3 sequences, 11% seen once; the top ten hold around 3.3%. The sequencing used whole blood, collected in connection with sensitization to the hapten diphenylcyclopropenone (DPC). The receptor source for this set is a woman aged 60-75 years with alopecia areata. Some clones in this sample may be carry-over from other donors' samples.

This clonotype was observed many times. The chain uses TRBV15 and TRBJ1-5; D is unresolved. Germline CDR1 and CDR2: LNHNV and YYDKDF (reference sequence). The CDR3 runs to 12 residues. The V gene lost 0 bases and the J gene lost 12 bases, with 9 bases spanning the gap. The CDR3 bases are TGTGCCACCAGCAGAGATGCGGGTAGCCAGCATTTT. Its translation is CATSRDAGSQHF.

The chain employs TRBV4-1 and TRBJ2-2; D is undetermined. V was clipped by 1 base and J by 6 bases, with 9 bases between them. The germline gives CDR1 MGHRA, CDR2 YSYEKL. The CDR3 runs 14 residues. DNA of the CDR3: TGCGCCAGCAGCCAAGGGGTGATGGCCGGGGAGCTGTTTTTT. Protein: CASSQGVMAGELFF.

This clonotype appeared many times. The J gene is TRBJ2-7, the V gene TRBV12-3 or TRBV12-4; 7 bases are shared with TRBD1. V shed 1 base, J shed 0 bases, and the junction held 3 bases outside the gene matches. This CDR3 comprises 15 residues. CDR3 sequence (DNA): TGTGCCAGCAGTTTAGTCGGGACAGTCTCCTACGAGCAGTACTTC. Protein: CASSLVGTVSYEQYF.

This clonotype was seen at least ten times. The genes are TRBV10-3 and TRBJ1-2; a possible D gene is TRBD1 (5 bases). The CDR3 contains 12 residues. Germline-derived CDR1 and CDR2 are ENHRY and SYGVKD. Deletions cut 7 bases from V and 6 bases from J, with 12 bases between. The CDR3 bases are TGTGCCATCACCCAGGGTATTGATGGCTACACCTTC. This encodes CAITQGIDGYTF.